This TCR beta chain was profiled in a study of graft-versus-host responses after intestinal transplantation. Study observations and caveats: Early declines in HvG clones that occurred post-transplant were associated with peak circulating GvH clone levels. Recipient-marrow GvH clones were detected, some having first appeared in ileum or blood.

Note on this clone: Antigen: not known.

Clones were sequenced by immunoSEQ multiplex PCR, and TCRdb holds only the in-frame ones, with some missing. Here the sample spans some 41,000 clones, about 90% being singletons. CDR1 is LGHNT, CDR2 FRNRAP, per germline. The CDR3 runs to 14 residues. Unmatched junction bases numbered 9, after V lost 7 bases and J lost 4 bases. The clonotype comes from a human patient who received an intestinal transplant, so some T cells may come from the graft donor. This specimen was PBMCs, taken around 320 days after intestinal transplant. The chain links TRBV12-5 to TRBJ1-2; 7 bases line up with TRBD1. The CDR3 protein is CASAQSGQAYGYTF. In DNA form, the CDR3 reads TGTGCTAGTGCCCAATCTGGACAGGCCTATGGCTACACCTTC.